The 18 T cell receptor beta chains reported below all come from one sample, sequenced in a study of OX40 agonist ivuxolimab in advanced cancers. Profiled with immunoSEQ multiplex PCR; TCRdb holds only in-frame clones, not every one. The table lists 50,000 to 75,000 clones, around 90% of them singletons. The sample in question was CD4+ or CD8+ T cells sorted from blood, obtained in a trial of the OX40 agonist ivuxolimab. Receptors were obtained from an adult with an advanced solid tumor such as melanoma, head and neck, liver or kidney cancer.

Concerning this clone itself: This sample includes further DNA sequences coding for the same CDR3. The chain is built from TRBV15 and TRBJ1-2; D is unclear. Per germline, CDR1 LNHNV and CDR2 YYDKDF (reference sequence). Trimming cost V 0 bases and J 4 bases, with 3 bases left between them. The CDR3 loop spans 12 amino acids. The CDR3 DNA is TGTGCCACCAGCAGAGACGGCTATGGCTACACCTTC. Its translation is CATSRDGYGYTF.

V usage is TRBV5-1 and J usage is TRBJ2-3; 11 bases match TRBD2. With 4 bases clipped from V and 3 bases from J, the junction kept 10 bases outside the gene matches. Germline CDR1 SGHRS, CDR2 YFSETQ. There are 17 residues in the CDR3. The CDR3 DNA reads as TGCGCCAGCAGCATACCTAGCGGGAGGATGAGGACAGATACGCAGTATTTT. The encoded protein is CASSIPSGRMRTDTQYF. Full variable domain (missing parts from reference TRBV5-1 and TRBJ2-3): KAGVTQTPRYLIKTRGQQVTLSCSPISGHRSVSWYQQTPGQGLQFLFEYFSETQRNKGNFPGRFSGRQFSNSRSEMNVSTLELGDSALYLCASSIPSGRMRTDTQYFGPGTRLTVL.

This chain links TRBV5-4 with TRBJ2-3; no clear D gene. This CDR3 has 12 residues. Per the germline V gene, CDR1 is SGHNT and CDR2 is YYREEE (reference sequence). V gave up 1 base and J gave up 6 bases, with 6 bases separating them. CDR3 in amino acids: CASSLSSDTQYF. In DNA, the CDR3 is TGTGCCAGCAGCTTGTCCTCGGATACGCAGTATTTT.

This chain joins TRBV19 and TRBJ2-7; TRBD1 might be the D (5 bases). Germline V lookup: CDR1 LNHDA, CDR2 SQIVND (reference sequence). This CDR3 comprises 14 residues. Trimming shortened V by 3 bases and J by 3 bases, and 12 bases separated the two germline ends. The CDR3 bases are TGTGCCAGTAGTATTGTGGGGCCAGACTACGAGCAGTACTTC. It is translated as CASSIVGPDYEQYF.

This clone has just a few counts. This rearrangement joins TRBV7-9 to TRBJ2-2, with 9 bases aligning to TRBD2. With V trimmed by 5 bases and J by 5 bases, 9 bases remained unmatched. Germline V gives CDR1 SEHNR, CDR2 FQNEAQ (reference sequence). The CDR3 is 16 amino acids. CDR3 coding DNA: TGTGCCAGCAGCCCCCGGGTTCTAGCGGGGACCGGGGAGCTGTTTTTT. It specifies CASSPRVLAGTGELFF.

The rearrangement uses TRBV6-4 and TRBJ2-7, with TRBD2 as a possible D gene (5 bases). V was shortened by 7 bases and J by 0 bases, with 19 bases between the two germline ends. This CDR3 comprises 16 residues. Per the germline V gene, CDR1 is MRHNA and CDR2 is SNTAGT. The CDR3 region is CASTPHVGRLSYEQYF. The CDR3 DNA is TGTGCCAGCACCCCTCATGTAGGGAGACTCTCCTACGAGCAGTACTTC.

The chain links TRBV28 to TRBJ2-3; D is possibly TRBD1 (6 bases). CDR3 size: 13 residues. CDR1 MDHEN and CDR2 SYDVKM come from the germline V gene. V gave up 7 bases and J gave up 4 bases, with 12 bases separating them. This CDR3 reads CASIMTGSDTQYF. CDR3 DNA sequence: TGTGCCAGCATCATGACAGGTTCAGATACGCAGTATTTT.

The rearrangement links TRBV4-1 to TRBJ2-2; D unclear. Trimming removed 0 bases from V and 6 bases from J, with 8 bases in between. Per germline, CDR1 MGHRA and CDR2 YSYEKL. CDR3 size: 14 residues. The CDR3 region is CASSQDQRAGELFF. CDR3 DNA: TGCGCCAGCAGCCAAGATCAAAGGGCCGGGGAGCTGTTTTTT.

This chain uses TRBV7-8 with TRBJ2-7; 10 nucleotides line up with TRBD2. The CDR3 extends over 14 amino acids. J gave up 5 bases and V 5 bases, and 6 bases lay outside the gene matches. Per germline, CDR1 SGHVS and CDR2 FQNEAQ. CDR3 bases: TGTGCCAGCAGCATTAGCGGGAGGATCCACGAGCAGTACTTC. This translates into CASSISGRIHEQYF.

The chain employs TRBV6-1 and TRBJ2-1; TRBD2 aligns across 10 bases. Trimming cost V 3 bases and J 7 bases; bases outside gene matches: 9. CDR1 is MNHNS and CDR2 is SASEGT in the germline V gene. There are 16 residues in the CDR3. The CDR3 spells CASSDVWASGGNEQFF. CDR3 DNA sequence: TGTGCCAGCAGTGATGTGTGGGCTAGCGGGGGTAATGAGCAGTTCTTC.

The V call is TRBV19, the J call TRBJ2-1; TRBD2 matches at 12 bases. The CDR3 has 17 amino acids. V shed 6 bases and J 0 bases; nucleotides not matched to a gene: 6. CDR1 and CDR2 (germline): LNHDA, SQIVND (reference sequence). The CDR3 bases are TGTGCCAGTAGGACTAGCGGGGGACGCCTCTCCTACAATGAGCAGTTCTTC. Protein sequence: CASRTSGGRLSYNEQFF.

The rearrangement uses TRBV19 and TRBJ2-1; TRBD2 matches at 14 bases. The CDR3 covers 15 residues. V lost 5 bases and J lost 7; bases outside the gene matches: 4. CDR1 is LNHDA, CDR2 SQIVND, per germline (reference sequence). DNA of the CDR3: TGTGCCAGTAGTCCCTGGACTAGCGGGAGGAATGAGCAGTTCTTC. Protein: CASSPWTSGRNEQFF.

The chain links TRBV30 to TRBJ2-1, with 7 positions matching TRBD2. The CDR3 has 14 amino acids. Germline V lookup: CDR1 GTSNPN, CDR2 SVGIG (reference sequence). The J segment lost 9 bases and the V segment lost 0 bases, leaving 8 bases of the junction unmatched. CDR3 loop: CAWSVMSGKGEQFF. In DNA form, the CDR3 reads TGTGCCTGGAGTGTAATGAGCGGGAAGGGTGAGCAGTTCTTC.

This clone was seen a single time. The chain has TRBV19 and TRBJ2-7; possibly TRBD1 for D (6 bases). V lost 0 bases, J lost 3 bases, and 9 bases lay in between. The germline gives CDR1 LNHDA, CDR2 SQIVND (reference sequence). The CDR3 spans 14 residues. Here the CDR3 reads CASSIEAGDYEQYF. The CDR3 DNA reads TGTGCCAGTAGTATAGAGGCAGGGGACTACGAGCAGTACTTC.

The rearrangement uses TRBV4-1 and TRBJ2-7, with a weak D call TRBD2 (5 bases). Trimming removed 1 base from V and 3 bases from J, with 13 bases in between. In germline, CDR1 is MGHRA, CDR2 YSYEKL. The CDR3 extends over 15 amino acids. CDR3 sequence: CASSQGFGLLYEQYF. DNA of the CDR3: TGCGCCAGCAGCCAAGGGTTCGGACTTCTCTACGAGCAGTACTTC.

The rearrangement uses TRBV5-1 and TRBJ1-1; 11 bases are shared with TRBD1. This CDR3 region has 14 residues. CDR1 and CDR2 from the germline V gene are SGHRS and YFSETQ. V shed 0 bases, J shed 8 bases, and the junction held 3 bases outside the gene matches. Written as DNA, the CDR3 is TGCGCCAGCAGCTTGGAAGGACAGGGGGCAGAAGCTTTCTTT. Its protein is CASSLEGQGAEAFF.

The chain has TRBV30 and TRBJ2-5; D is uncertain. Germline lookup yields CDR1 GTSNPN and CDR2 SVGIG (reference sequence). This CDR3 comprises 13 residues. V gave up 5 bases and J gave up 1 base, with 11 bases separating them. CDR3 loop: CAWGRNTQETQYF. CDR3 bases: TGTGCCTGGGGACGTAATACCCAAGAGACCCAGTACTTC.

The V gene is TRBV10-2, the J gene TRBJ2-7; D is uncertain. The CDR3 extends over 11 amino acids. Germline assignment: CDR1 WSHSY and CDR2 SAAADI. Trimming removed 8 bases at V and 3 bases at J, with 8 bases between. The CDR3 spells CASSERYEQYF. The CDR3 nucleotides are TGCGCCAGCTCCGAGCGCTACGAGCAGTACTTC.